The 31 T cell receptor beta chains listed next were all sequenced from one sample in a study of blood T cell repertoires in COVID-19. Assay used: immunoSEQ multiplex PCR; TCRdb lists only in-frame clones, some missing. The sample has about 170,000 clones, 80% to 90% seen once. The specimen sequenced was peripheral blood. The origin of the receptors is a woman between 70 and 85 years old who had recovered from COVID-19.

The chain employs TRBV7-9 and TRBJ1-4, with unresolved D. Trimming stripped 3 bases from V and 3 bases from J, with 11 bases between. The CDR3 is 15 amino acids. Germline CDR1 is SEHNR and CDR2 is FQNEAQ (reference sequence). CDR3 region: CASSLDGRANEKLFF. The CDR3 nucleotides read TGTGCCAGCAGCTTGGACGGGAGGGCTAATGAAAAACTGTTTTTT.

This chain uses TRBV5-1 with TRBJ2-7; 10 bases line up with TRBD2. This CDR3 is built from 17 residues. V shed 2 bases, J shed 3 bases, and the junction held 11 bases outside the gene matches. Germline V gene lookup returns CDR1 SGHRS and CDR2 YFSETQ. The CDR3 is CASSFSITVAGGYEQYF. As DNA, the CDR3 is TGCGCCAGCAGCTTCTCCATCACGGTAGCGGGAGGCTACGAGCAGTACTTC.

The V call is TRBV19, the J call TRBJ2-2; D not resolved. This CDR3 is built from 16 residues. The germline V and J ends were trimmed by 5 bases and 1 base, with 14 bases remaining between them. From germline, CDR1 is LNHDA and CDR2 SQIVND (reference sequence). The DNA for the CDR3 is TGTGCCAGTAGTCCATGGGTGGGCCAGAACACCGGGGAGCTGTTTTTT. Its protein product is CASSPWVGQNTGELFF.

The CDR3 sequence: CASNPGTDQETQYF. Written as DNA, the CDR3 is TGTGCCAGCAATCCCGGGACAGACCAAGAGACCCAGTACTTC. The chain couples TRBV16 to TRBJ2-5; 7 bases are a match to TRBD1. Germline CDR1 KGHSY, CDR2 FQNENV. The CDR3 totals 14 residues. The trim removed 7 bases at V and 0 bases at J, leaving 5 bases unmatched.

This chain joins TRBV6-5 and TRBJ2-3, with D possibly matching TRBD1 (5 bases). Germline V gene sequence: CDR1 MNHEY, CDR2 SVGAGI. The V and J ends lost 11 bases and 0 bases respectively, with 12 bases between them. The CDR3 is 13 amino acids. CDR3 sequence: CAGGTGSTDTQYF. The CDR3 coding sequence is TGTGCCGGCGGCACAGGAAGCACAGATACGCAGTATTTT.

The chain combines TRBV6-5 with TRBJ1-2; 10 bases line up with TRBD1. After removal of 2 bases from V and 4 bases from J, the junction contained 7 bases not matched to a gene. The CDR3 extends over 16 amino acids. CDR1 is MNHEY, CDR2 SVGAGI, per germline. The CDR3 loop is CASSYLDRGSGYGYTF. The CDR3 DNA is TGTGCCAGCAGTTACCTGGACAGGGGGTCGGGCTATGGCTACACCTTC.

The rearrangement uses TRBV11-3 and TRBJ2-3; weak D call: TRBD1 (5 bases). Looked up from germline, CDR1 is SGHNT and CDR2 is YENEEA. The V end was cut by 1 base, the J end by 5 bases, with 13 bases between. This CDR3 comprises 15 residues. This CDR3 reads CASSLVAGPGDTQYF. CDR3 sequence (DNA): TGTGCCAGCAGCTTAGTGGCAGGGCCGGGAGATACGCAGTATTTT.

Only one count was recorded for this clone. The chain recombines TRBV12-3 or TRBV12-4 with TRBJ2-5; no definite D call. The CDR3 is made up of 11 amino acids. V lost 3 bases and J lost 6, with 5 bases in between. The CDR3 loop reads CASSFAQTQYF. Written as DNA, the CDR3 is TGTGCCAGCAGTTTTGCGCAGACCCAGTACTTC.

The rearrangement links TRBV2 to TRBJ1-5; TRBD1 aligns across 7 bases. Germline CDR1 is SNHLY and CDR2 is FYNNEI. Trimming took 6 bases from V and 7 from J; bases not matched to a gene: 9. There are 14 residues in the CDR3. Here the CDR3 DNA reads TGTGCCAGCAGGGACGACAGGGTCGGGCAGCCCCAGCATTTT. Protein sequence: CASRDDRVGQPQHF.

In its sample, this clone was seen a few times. The chain recombines TRBV3-1 (or the pseudogene TRBV3-2) with TRBJ2-1; TRBD2 agrees at 7 bases. After removal of 0 bases from V and 10 bases from J, the junction contained 9 bases not matched to a gene. Germline V gene sequence: CDR1 LGHDT, CDR2 YNNKEL (reference sequence). The CDR3 is 15 residues long. In nucleotides, the CDR3 is TGTGCCAGCAGCCAAGATGGGGCTAGCGGAACGGAGCAGTTCTTC. Translating gives CASSQDGASGTEQFF.

Notes on this clone: This may come from a read error, since a much larger clone is one base off. V and J are TRBV5-6 and TRBJ2-3; D unclear. CDR3 length: 12 amino acids. Per germline, CDR1 SGHDT and CDR2 YYEEEE. V lost 4 bases and J 0 bases, leaving 3 bases between the germline ends. CDR3 bases: TGTGCCAGCAGCCTTAGCACAGATACGCAGTATTTT. It translates to CASSLSTDTQYF.

The V call is TRBV11-2, the J call TRBJ2-1; D gene ambiguous. Germline lookup yields CDR1 SGHAT and CDR2 FQNNGV. The V gene lost 5 bases and the J gene lost 2 bases, with 16 bases spanning the gap. CDR3 size: 16 residues. CDR3 protein: CASSPVPSVPYNEQFF. CDR3 bases: TGTGCCAGCAGCCCCGTCCCCTCCGTCCCCTACAATGAGCAGTTCTTC.

This clone appeared a single time. The rearrangement links TRBV9 to TRBJ2-1, with TRBD2 matching over 9 bases. Germline V gene data show CDR1 as SGDLS and CDR2 as YYNGEE. J lost 4 bases, V lost 0 bases, and 5 bases had no gene match. There are 16 residues in the CDR3. CDR3 nucleotides: TGTGCCAGCAGCGTAGTAGCGGGAGTAGTGTACAATGAGCAGTTCTTC. Protein product: CASSVVAGVVYNEQFF. The full variable domain, completed using reference TRBV9 and TRBJ2-1, is DSGVTQTPKHLITATGQRVTLRCSPRSGDLSVYWYQQSLDQGLQFLIQYYNGEERAKGNILERFSAQQFPDLHSELNLSSLELGDSALYFCASSVVAGVVYNEQFFGPGTRLTVL.

The chain employs TRBV9 and TRBJ2-5; maybe TRBD2 (5 bases). Per germline, CDR1 SGDLS and CDR2 YYNGEE. V was clipped by 4 bases and J by 4 bases, with 20 bases between them. This CDR3 is built from 16 residues. CDR3 in amino acids: CASSPRRTAGVETQYF. The DNA for the CDR3 is TGTGCCAGCAGCCCCCGCCGTACCGCCGGGGTAGAGACCCAGTACTTC.

This chain links TRBV27 with TRBJ2-5, with 11 bases lining up with TRBD2. CDR1 and CDR2 (germline): MNHEY, SMNVEV (reference sequence). The CDR3 has 17 residues. Trimming took 0 bases from V and 0 from J; bases not matched to a gene: 3. The CDR3 DNA is TGTGCCAGCAGTTTATCCCGACTAGCGGGGTACCAAGAGACCCAGTACTTC. It translates to CASSLSRLAGYQETQYF.

The V and J genes are TRBV11-2 and TRBJ1-2; TRBD1 agrees at 7 bases. The ends lost 5 bases at V and 4 bases at J; junction bases unmatched: 13. The CDR3 is 16 residues long. The germline V gene encodes CDR1 SGHAT and CDR2 FQNNGV. CDR3 sequence reads: CASSPRTGVSGYGYTF. The CDR3 bases are TGTGCCAGCAGCCCACGGACAGGAGTTTCTGGCTATGGCTACACCTTC.

The chain carries TRBV30 and TRBJ1-2; D unresolved. The CDR3 length is 13 residues. The V end was cut by 2 bases, the J end by 2 bases, with 9 bases between. CDR1 and CDR2 (germline): GTSNPN, SVGIG (reference sequence). The CDR3 nucleotides read TGTGCCTGGAGTTTGGGCAGCAACTATGGCTACACCTTC. Protein: CAWSLGSNYGYTF.

The rearrangement uses TRBV28 and TRBJ2-7; D may be TRBD2 (6 bases). The CDR3 contains 14 residues. Trimming removed 3 bases from V and 5 bases from J, with 14 bases in between. Germline V CDR1 and CDR2: MDHEN, SYDVKM. The CDR3 region has the DNA TGTGCCAGCAGTTTGGGGGGTCCCCCGGACGAGCAGTACTTC. Its protein product is CASSLGGPPDEQYF.

The V gene is TRBV29-1, the J gene TRBJ2-7; D unclear. The CDR3 spans 14 residues. Germline values: CDR1 SQVTM, CDR2 ANQGSEA. V was clipped by 6 bases and J by 4 bases, with 19 bases between them. CDR3 in amino acids: CSVARDRLLYEQYF. CDR3 DNA sequence: TGCAGCGTGGCTAGAGACCGCCTCCTGTACGAGCAGTACTTC.

The chain's CDR3 is CASSTPGPYF. In DNA, the CDR3 is TGTGCCAGTAGTACCCCTGGCCCGTACTTC. The rearrangement joins TRBV19 to TRBJ2-7; D gene uncertain. CDR1 LNHDA and CDR2 SQIVND come from the germline V gene (reference sequence). Trimming cost V 4 bases and J 12 bases, with 10 bases left between them. The CDR3 totals 10 residues.

V usage is TRBV11-3 and J usage is TRBJ1-6; 9 bases line up with TRBD1. Germline V gene lookup returns CDR1 SGHNT and CDR2 YENEEA. The CDR3 runs to 15 residues. J gave up 7 bases and V 5 bases, and 6 bases lay outside the gene matches. The chain's CDR3 is CASSLQGAFNSPLHF. The CDR3 DNA sequence: TGTGCCAGCAGCCTACAGGGGGCGTTCAATTCACCCCTCCACTTT. The full variable domain, its missing parts supplied by reference TRBV11-3 and TRBJ1-6, is EAGVVQSPRYKIIEKKQPVAFWCNPISGHNTLYWYLQNLGQGPELLIRYENEEAVDDSQLPKDRFSAERLKGVDSTLKIQPAELGDSAVYLCASSLQGAFNSPLHFGNGTRLTVT.

The V gene is TRBV15, the J gene TRBJ2-7; possibly TRBD1 for D (6 bases). The CDR3 is 15 amino acids. The V gene lost 0 bases and the J gene lost 6 bases, with 15 bases spanning the gap. Germline V CDR1 and CDR2: LNHNV, YYDKDF (reference sequence). The CDR3 region has the DNA TGTGCCACCAGCAGAGATTTGCGCAGGGGTGGCGAGCAGTACTTC. Amino acids: CATSRDLRRGGEQYF.

This chain links TRBV28 with TRBJ1-6; D gene uncertain. The V and J ends lost 7 bases and 6 bases respectively, with 16 bases between them. CDR1 and CDR2 from the germline V gene are MDHEN and SYDVKM. The CDR3 length is 15 residues. In DNA, the CDR3 is TGTGCCAGCACTTCGGCTAGGACTTTTAATTCACCCCTCCACTTT. Translating gives CASTSARTFNSPLHF.

The gene calls are TRBV5-1 and TRBJ2-7, with a tentative D call TRBD2 (6 bases). The CDR3 sequence is 15 residues long. Trimming took 4 bases from V and 2 from J, leaving 16 bases between them. The germline CDR1 and CDR2 sequences are SGHRS and YFSETQ. CDR3 in DNA: TGCGCCAGCAGCGTAGGGGACTCGGGGACCTACGAGCAGTACTTC. Encoded protein: CASSVGDSGTYEQYF. The full variable domain, completed using reference TRBV5-1 and TRBJ2-7, is KAGVTQTPRYLIKTRGQQVTLSCSPISGHRSVSWYQQTPGQGLQFLFEYFSETQRNKGNFPGRFSGRQFSNSRSEMNVSTLELGDSALYLCASSVGDSGTYEQYFGPGTRLTVT.

The chain employs TRBV27 and TRBJ2-5, with 9 bases aligning to TRBD2. The CDR3 totals 15 residues. Germline V gene sequence: CDR1 MNHEY, CDR2 SMNVEV (reference sequence). With V trimmed by 5 bases and J by 5 bases, 9 bases remained unmatched. Here the CDR3 DNA reads TGTGCCAGCAGTCCTCTTAATAGCGGGAGCGAGACCCAGTACTTC. This codes for CASSPLNSGSETQYF.

The V gene is TRBV19, the J gene TRBJ1-2; no definite D call. In germline, CDR1 is LNHDA, CDR2 SQIVND (reference sequence). V was clipped by 7 bases and J by 4 bases, with 16 bases between them. This CDR3 has 14 amino acids. CDR3 in amino acids: CASTPPREGYGYTF. Here the CDR3 DNA reads TGTGCCAGTACGCCCCCCCGCGAGGGCTATGGCTACACCTTC.

V usage is TRBV5-1 and J usage is TRBJ1-4, with TRBD1 matching over 9 bases. CDR3 length: 15 residues. The trim removed 4 bases at V and 8 bases at J, leaving 9 bases unmatched. Germline CDR1 and CDR2: SGHRS and YFSETQ. The CDR3 DNA reads TGCGCCAGCAGCGGCTCGGGGACAGGGTTCGAAAAACTGTTTTTT. Its protein product is CASSGSGTGFEKLFF.

The chain joins TRBV6-2 or TRBV6-3 to TRBJ1-1; D not resolved. Germline V lookup: CDR1 MNHEY, CDR2 SVGEGT. Trimming took 2 bases from V and 1 from J, leaving 14 bases between them. This CDR3 contains 16 residues. The DNA for the CDR3 is TGTGCCAGCAGTTACCCCTTCGAGCGCCCGAACACTGAAGCTTTCTTT. Translated: CASSYPFERPNTEAFF.

This sequence joins TRBV21-1 and TRBJ2-1; the table gives TRBD1 as D, unverified against the DNA. TRBV21-1 is classified as a pseudogene. CDR3 length: 19 residues. The DNA for the CDR3 is TGTGCCAGCAGCGAACACCGGGACAGGGACCGGGGTAGTGGCTATGAGCAGTTCTTC. Protein sequence: CASSEHRDRDRGSGYEQFF.

This clone was seen only once. V and J are TRBV7-2 and TRBJ2-3; TRBD2 matches at 8 bases. The CDR3 is made up of 14 amino acids. V lost 5 bases, J lost 4 bases, and 5 bases stayed unmatched. CDR1 is SGHTA and CDR2 is FQGNSA in the germline V gene. The CDR3 DNA follows: TGTGCCAGCAGCCAGGGACTAGGCGCAGATACGCAGTATTTT. Translated: CASSQGLGADTQYF.

The chain employs TRBV9 and TRBJ2-1; D may be TRBD1 (6 bases). This CDR3 contains 16 residues. Deletions cut 3 bases from V and 7 bases from J, with 20 bases between. Germline CDR1 is SGDLS and CDR2 is YYNGEE. CDR3 residues: CASSDRWSTGWNEQFF. DNA for the CDR3: TGTGCCAGCAGCGACCGTTGGTCAACAGGGTGGAATGAGCAGTTCTTC.